Listed here is a single T cell receptor beta chain. Per the germline V gene, CDR1 is LNHNV and CDR2 is YYDKDF (reference sequence). This CDR3 region has 14 residues. Unmatched junction bases numbered 8, after V lost 8 bases and J lost 2 bases. This record belongs to a study of blood T cell repertoires in COVID-19. Assay used: immunoSEQ multiplex PCR; TCRdb lists only in-frame clones, some missing. The sample has hundreds of thousands of clones, approximately 88% seen once. Participants reported their clinical history, and cohort assignment relied on those reports. Either two negative PCRs, clearance, or symptom resolution qualified Cohort 3 donors as recovered.

The rearrangement joins TRBV15 to TRBJ1-2, with 7 bases matching TRBD1. The specimen sequenced was PBMCs or T cells enriched from blood (not recorded which). The sequence came from a woman aged 18-29 years who had recovered from COVID-19. Here the CDR3 reads CATQVDRNNYGYTF. The CDR3 DNA reads TGTGCCACCCAGGTGGACAGGAACAACTATGGCTACACCTTC.